What follows is one TCR beta chain and its context. In the study's own analysis: Estimation of nucleated cell counts relied on the amplification of reference gene primers. The data were produced by immunoSEQ multiplex PCR, yet TCRdb's version contains in-frame clones alone and is incomplete. Clone size and V and J calls were adopted from that table, with D and trimming inferred from the DNA. The table includes around 58,000 clones, 91% detected once. The sample comes from a study of blood T cell repertoires in COVID-19. Background on the study: There were acute and convalescent COVID-19 samples, and they came from the United States, Italy and Spain. PBMCs, B-cell-depleted T cells, or T cells were the source of the cDNA or gDNA that made up the material.

V lost 6 bases, J lost 4 bases, and 4 bases stayed unmatched. Germline loops: CDR1 KGHSH, CDR2 LQKENI. This CDR3 has 14 amino acids. Material: peripheral blood. The source is a woman aged 55-70 years with active or convalescent COVID-19. The chain carries TRBV18 and TRBJ1-1, with 11 nucleotides matching TRBD1. The CDR3 DNA reads TGTGCCAGCTCCGAAGGACAGGGGGCCACTGAAGCTTTCTTT. Its translation: CASSEGQGATEAFF.